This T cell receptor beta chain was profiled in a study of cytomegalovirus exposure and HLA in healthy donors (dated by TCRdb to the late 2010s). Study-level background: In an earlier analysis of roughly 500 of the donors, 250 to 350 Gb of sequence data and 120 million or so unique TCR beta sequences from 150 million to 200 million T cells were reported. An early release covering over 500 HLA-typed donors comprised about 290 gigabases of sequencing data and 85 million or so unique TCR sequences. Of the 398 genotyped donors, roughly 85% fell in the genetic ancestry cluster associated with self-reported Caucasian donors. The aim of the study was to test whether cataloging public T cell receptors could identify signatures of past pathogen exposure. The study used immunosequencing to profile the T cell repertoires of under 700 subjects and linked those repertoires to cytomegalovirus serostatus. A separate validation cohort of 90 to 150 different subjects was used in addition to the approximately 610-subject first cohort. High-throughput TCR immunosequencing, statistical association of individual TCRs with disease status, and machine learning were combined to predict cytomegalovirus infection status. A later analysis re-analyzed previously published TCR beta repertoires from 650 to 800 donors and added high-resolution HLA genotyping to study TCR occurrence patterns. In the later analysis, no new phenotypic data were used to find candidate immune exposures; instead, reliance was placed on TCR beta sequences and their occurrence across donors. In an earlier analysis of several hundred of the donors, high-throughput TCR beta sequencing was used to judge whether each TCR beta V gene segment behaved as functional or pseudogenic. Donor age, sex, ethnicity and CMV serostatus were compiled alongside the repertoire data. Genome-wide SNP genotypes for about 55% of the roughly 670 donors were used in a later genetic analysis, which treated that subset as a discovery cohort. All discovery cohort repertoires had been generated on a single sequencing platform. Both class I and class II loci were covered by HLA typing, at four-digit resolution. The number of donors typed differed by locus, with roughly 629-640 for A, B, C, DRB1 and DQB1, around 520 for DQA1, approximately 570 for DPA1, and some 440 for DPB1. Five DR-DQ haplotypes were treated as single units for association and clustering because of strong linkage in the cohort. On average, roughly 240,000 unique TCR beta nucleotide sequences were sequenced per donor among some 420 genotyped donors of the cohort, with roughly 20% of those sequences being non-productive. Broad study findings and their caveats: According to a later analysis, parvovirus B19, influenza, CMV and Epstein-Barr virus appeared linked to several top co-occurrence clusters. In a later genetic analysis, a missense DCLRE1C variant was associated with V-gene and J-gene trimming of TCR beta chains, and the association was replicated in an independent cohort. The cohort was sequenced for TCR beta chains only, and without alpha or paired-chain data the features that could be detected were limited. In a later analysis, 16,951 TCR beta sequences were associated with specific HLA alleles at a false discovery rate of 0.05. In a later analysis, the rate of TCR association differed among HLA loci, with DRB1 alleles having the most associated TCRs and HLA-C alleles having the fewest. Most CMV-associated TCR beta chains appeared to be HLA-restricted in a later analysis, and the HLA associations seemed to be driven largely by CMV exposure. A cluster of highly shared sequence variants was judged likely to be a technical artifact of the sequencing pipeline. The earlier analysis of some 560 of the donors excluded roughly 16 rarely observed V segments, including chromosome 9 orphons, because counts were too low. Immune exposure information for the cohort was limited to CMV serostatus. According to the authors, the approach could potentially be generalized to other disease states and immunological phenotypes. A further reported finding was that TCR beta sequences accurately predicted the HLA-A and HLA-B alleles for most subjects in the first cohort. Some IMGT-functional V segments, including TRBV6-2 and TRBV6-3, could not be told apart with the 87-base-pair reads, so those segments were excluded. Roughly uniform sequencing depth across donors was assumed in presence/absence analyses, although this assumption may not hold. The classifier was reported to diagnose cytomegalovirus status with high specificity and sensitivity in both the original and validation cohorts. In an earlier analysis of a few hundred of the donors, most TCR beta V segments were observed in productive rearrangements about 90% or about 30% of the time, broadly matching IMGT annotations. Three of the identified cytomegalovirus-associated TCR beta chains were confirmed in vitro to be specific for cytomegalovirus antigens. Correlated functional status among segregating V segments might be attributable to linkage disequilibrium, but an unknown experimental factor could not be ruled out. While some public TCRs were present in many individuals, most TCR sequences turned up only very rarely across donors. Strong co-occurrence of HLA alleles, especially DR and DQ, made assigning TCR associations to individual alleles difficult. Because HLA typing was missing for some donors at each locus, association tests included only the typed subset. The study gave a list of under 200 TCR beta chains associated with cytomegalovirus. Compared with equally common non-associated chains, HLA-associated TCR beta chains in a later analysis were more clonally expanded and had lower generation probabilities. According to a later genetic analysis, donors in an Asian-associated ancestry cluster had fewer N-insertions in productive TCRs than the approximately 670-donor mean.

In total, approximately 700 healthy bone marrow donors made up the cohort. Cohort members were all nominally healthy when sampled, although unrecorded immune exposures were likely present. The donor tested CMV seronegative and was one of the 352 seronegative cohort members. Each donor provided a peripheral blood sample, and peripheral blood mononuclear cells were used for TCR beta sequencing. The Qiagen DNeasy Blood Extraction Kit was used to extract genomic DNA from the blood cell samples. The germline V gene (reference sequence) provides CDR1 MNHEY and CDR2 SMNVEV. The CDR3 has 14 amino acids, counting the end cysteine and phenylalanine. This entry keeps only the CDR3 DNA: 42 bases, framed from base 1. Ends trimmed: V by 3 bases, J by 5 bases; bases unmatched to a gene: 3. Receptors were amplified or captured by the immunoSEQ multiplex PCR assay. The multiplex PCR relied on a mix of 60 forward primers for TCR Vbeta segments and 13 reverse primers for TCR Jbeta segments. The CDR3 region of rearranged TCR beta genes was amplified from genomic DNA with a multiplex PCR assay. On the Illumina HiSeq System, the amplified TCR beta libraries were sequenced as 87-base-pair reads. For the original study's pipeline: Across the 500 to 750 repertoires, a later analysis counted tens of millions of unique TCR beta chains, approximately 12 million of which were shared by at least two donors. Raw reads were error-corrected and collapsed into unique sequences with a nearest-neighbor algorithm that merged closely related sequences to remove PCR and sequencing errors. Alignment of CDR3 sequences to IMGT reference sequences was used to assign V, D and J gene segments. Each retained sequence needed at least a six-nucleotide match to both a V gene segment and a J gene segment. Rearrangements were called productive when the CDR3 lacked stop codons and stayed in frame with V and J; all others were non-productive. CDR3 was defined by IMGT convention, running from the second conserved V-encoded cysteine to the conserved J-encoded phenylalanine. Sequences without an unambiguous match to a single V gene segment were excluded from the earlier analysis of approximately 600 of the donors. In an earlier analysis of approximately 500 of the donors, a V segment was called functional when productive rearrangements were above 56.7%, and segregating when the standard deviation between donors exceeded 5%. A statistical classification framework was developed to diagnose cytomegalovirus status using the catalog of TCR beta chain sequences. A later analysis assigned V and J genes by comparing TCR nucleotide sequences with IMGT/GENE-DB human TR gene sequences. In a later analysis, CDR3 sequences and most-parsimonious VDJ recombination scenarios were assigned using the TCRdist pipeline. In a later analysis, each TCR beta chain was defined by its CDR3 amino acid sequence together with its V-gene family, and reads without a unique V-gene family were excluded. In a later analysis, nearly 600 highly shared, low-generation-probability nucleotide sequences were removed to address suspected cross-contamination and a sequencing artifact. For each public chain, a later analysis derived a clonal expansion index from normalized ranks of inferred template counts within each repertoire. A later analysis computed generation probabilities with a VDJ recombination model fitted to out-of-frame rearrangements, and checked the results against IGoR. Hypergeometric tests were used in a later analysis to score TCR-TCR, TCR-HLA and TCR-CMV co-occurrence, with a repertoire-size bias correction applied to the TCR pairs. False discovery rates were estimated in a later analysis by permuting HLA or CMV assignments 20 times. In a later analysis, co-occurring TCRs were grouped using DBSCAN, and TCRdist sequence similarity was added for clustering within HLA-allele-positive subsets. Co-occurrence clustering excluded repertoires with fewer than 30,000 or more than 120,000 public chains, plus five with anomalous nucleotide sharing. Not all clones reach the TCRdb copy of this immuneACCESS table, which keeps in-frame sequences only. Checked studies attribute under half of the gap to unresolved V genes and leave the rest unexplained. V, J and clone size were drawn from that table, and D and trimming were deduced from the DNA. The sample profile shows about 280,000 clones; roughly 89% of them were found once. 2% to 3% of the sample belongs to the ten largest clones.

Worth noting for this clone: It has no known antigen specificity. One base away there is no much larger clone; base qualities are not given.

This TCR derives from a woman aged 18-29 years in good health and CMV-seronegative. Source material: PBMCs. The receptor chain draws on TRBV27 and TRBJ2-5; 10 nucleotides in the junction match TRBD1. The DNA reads TGTGCCAGCAGTTTGACAGGGGGCACTGAGACCCAGTACTTC. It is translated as CASSLTGGTETQYF.